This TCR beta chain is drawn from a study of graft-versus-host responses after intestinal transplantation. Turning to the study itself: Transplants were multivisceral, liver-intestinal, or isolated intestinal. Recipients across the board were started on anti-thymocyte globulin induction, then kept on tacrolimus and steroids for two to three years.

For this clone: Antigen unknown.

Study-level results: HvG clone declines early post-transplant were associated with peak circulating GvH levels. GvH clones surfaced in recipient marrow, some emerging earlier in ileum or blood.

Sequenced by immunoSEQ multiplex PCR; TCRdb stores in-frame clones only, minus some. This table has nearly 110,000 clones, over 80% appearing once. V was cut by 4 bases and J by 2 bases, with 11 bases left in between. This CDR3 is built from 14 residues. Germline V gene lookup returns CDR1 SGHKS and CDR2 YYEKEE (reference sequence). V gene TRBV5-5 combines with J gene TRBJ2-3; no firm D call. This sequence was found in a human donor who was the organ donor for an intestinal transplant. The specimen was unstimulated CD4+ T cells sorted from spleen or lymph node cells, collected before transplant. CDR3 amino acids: CASSPEGYTDTQYF. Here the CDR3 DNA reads TGTGCCAGCAGCCCGGAAGGGTACACAGATACGCAGTATTTT.